This section outlines one T cell receptor (beta chain) sequence together with its context. The antigen is unknown. This entry belongs to a study of post-analysis software for immune sequencing data. Study-level results: Batch-mates among the samples co-clustered strongly by F measure. When patients were compared with controls, five TRBV segments were more frequent, TRBV5-6, TRBV5-1 and TRBV20-1 among them.

The CDR3 spans 18 residues. The J segment lost 4 bases and the V segment lost 0 bases, leaving 14 bases of the junction unmatched. CDR1 is DFQATT and CDR2 is SNEGSKA in the germline V gene (reference sequence). The TCR beta cDNA libraries carried unique molecular identifiers. TCRdb used MiXCR to reprocess the PCR reads, holding one entry per CDR3 protein. The table shows 750,000 to 900,000 distinct CDR3 sequences, with roughly 46% occurring only once. The sequenced material came from blood. This clonotype was sampled from a girl aged 5-17 years with multiple sclerosis. V gene TRBV20-1 combines with J gene TRBJ2-3; 9 bases line up with TRBD2. CDR3 region: CSARDSGGRADLADTQYF. Here the CDR3 DNA reads TGCAGTGCTAGAGATAGTGGCGGGAGGGCCGACCTGGCAGATACGCAGTATTTT.